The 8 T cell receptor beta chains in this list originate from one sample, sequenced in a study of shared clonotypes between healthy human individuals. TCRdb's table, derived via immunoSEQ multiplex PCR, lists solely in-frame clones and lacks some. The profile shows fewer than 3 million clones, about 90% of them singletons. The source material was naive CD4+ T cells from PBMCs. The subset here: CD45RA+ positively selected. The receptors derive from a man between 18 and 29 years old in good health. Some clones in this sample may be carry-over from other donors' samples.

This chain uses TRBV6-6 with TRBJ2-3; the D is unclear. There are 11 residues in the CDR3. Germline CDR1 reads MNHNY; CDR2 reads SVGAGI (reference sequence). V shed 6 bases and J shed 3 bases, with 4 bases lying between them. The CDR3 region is CASSTTDTQYF. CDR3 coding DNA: TGTGCCAGCAGCACAACAGATACGCAGTATTTT.

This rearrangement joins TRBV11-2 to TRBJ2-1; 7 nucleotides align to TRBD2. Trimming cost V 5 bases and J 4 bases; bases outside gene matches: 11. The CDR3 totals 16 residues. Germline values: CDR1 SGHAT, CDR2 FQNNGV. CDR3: CASSPRGGAVYNEQFF. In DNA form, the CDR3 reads TGTGCCAGCAGCCCACGCGGGGGAGCGGTTTACAATGAGCAGTTCTTC.

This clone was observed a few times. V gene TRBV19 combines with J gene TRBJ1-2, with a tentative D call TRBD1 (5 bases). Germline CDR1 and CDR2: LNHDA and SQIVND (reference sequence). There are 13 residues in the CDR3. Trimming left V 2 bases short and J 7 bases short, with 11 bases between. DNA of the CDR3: TGTGCCAGTAGTATATATCGGGACCTTGGCTACACCTTC. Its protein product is CASSIYRDLGYTF.

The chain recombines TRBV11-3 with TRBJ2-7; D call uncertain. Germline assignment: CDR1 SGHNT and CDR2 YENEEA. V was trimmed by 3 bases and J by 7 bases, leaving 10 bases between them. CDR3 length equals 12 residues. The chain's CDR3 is CASSFLSGEQYF. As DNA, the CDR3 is TGTGCCAGCAGCTTTCTCTCCGGGGAGCAGTACTTC.

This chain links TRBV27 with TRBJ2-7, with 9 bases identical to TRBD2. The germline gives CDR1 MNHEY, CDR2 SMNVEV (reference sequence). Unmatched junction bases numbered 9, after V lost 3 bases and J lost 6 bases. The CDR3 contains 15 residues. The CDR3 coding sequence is TGTGCCAGCAGTTTTTCGGTAGCGGGAGTAAGCGAGCAGTACTTC. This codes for CASSFSVAGVSEQYF.

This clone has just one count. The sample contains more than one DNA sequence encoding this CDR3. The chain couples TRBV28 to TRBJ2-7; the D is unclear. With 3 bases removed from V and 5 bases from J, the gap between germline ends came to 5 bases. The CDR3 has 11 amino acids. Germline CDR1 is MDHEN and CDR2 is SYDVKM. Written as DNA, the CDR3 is TGTGCCAGCAGTTTCCGGAACGAGCAGTACTTC. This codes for CASSFRNEQYF.

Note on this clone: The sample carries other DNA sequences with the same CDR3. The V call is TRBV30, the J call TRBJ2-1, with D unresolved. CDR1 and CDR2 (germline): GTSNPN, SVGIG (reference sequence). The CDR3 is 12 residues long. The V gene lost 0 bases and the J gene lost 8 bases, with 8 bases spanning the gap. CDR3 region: CAWSVRGDEQFF. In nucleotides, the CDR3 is TGTGCCTGGAGTGTACGTGGGGATGAGCAGTTCTTC.

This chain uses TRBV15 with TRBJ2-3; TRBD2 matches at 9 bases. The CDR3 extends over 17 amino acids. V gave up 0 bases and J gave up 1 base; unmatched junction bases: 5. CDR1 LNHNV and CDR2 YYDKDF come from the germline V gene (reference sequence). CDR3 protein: CATSRERAGGRTDTQYF. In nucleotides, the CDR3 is TGTGCCACCAGCAGAGAAAGAGCGGGAGGTCGCACAGATACGCAGTATTTT.